The clone carrying this TCR beta chain was counted only a few times. The antigen is unknown. This specimen comes from a study of glioma-infiltrating T cells. Using RNA template, CDR3s of TCR alpha and beta were amplified with iRepertoire arm-PCR. One-step reverse transcription and amplification started from approximately 100-400 ng of tissue mRNA or PBMC total RNA. TCRdb recomputed calls from the multiplex PCR reads with MiXCR, one row per CDR3 protein. The sample holds around 170,000 distinct CDR3 sequences, around 42% seen once. Study conclusions and caveats: Tissue-blood divergence was below expectation in non-neoplastic patients, above in gliomas. Only very few CDR3 sequences appeared in both tissue and blood.

Germline V gene sequence: CDR1 LGHDT, CDR2 YNNKEL (reference sequence). The CDR3 covers 16 residues. V lost 0 bases and J lost 1; bases outside the gene matches: 6. The V and J genes are TRBV3-1 and TRBJ2-7, with 7 bases that match TRBD1. The specimen sequenced was glioma tissue, nonneoplastic brain tissue, or PBMCs (not recorded which). The sequence derives from a human donor with low-grade glioma or glioblastoma, undergoing nonglioma brain surgery, or in good health (not recorded which). The CDR3 region has the DNA TGTGCCAGCAGCCAAGAGTGGGACAGCCTTTCCTACGAGCAGTACTTC. Amino acid sequence: CASSQEWDSLSYEQYF.